This TCR beta chain was identified during a study of Graves' ophthalmopathy and Graves' hyperthyroidism. Broader study findings: Cross-validated, the 13-signature model showed 87.88%/81.08% sensitivity/specificity, and 80%/75% in the test set.

RNA transcripts were the source from which TCR beta CDR3 regions were amplified. HTBI primers served in a first-round RT-PCR, which a second-round multiplex PCR followed. TCRdb reprocessed the multiplex PCR reads with MiXCR, giving one entry per CDR3 protein. The sample shows 300,000 to 350,000 distinct CDR3 sequences, roughly 15% of them seen only once. Regarding this clonotype: What it recognizes is unknown.

CDR3 size: 14 residues. V gave up 5 bases and J gave up 5 bases; unmatched junction bases: 8. Germline loops: CDR1 MNHNS, CDR2 SASEGT. The chain links TRBV6-1 to TRBJ1-2; 7 bases align to TRBD1. This sequence originates from an adult man with Graves' ophthalmopathy. Sequencing was done on a sample of peripheral blood. CDR3 sequence: CASSPPGTAYGYTF. DNA of the CDR3: TGTGCCAGCAGTCCCCCCGGGACAGCGTATGGCTACACCTTC.